The clone carrying this T cell receptor beta chain appeared a single time. This specimen comes from a study of tumor-infiltrating lymphocytes in primary liver carcinoma. Co-extracted RNA and DNA came from roughly 20-30 mg of unsorted bulk tissue. For each tumor, five separate regions were sampled. Making TCR beta cDNA involved 400 to 600 ng total RNA and a constant-region primer. A slightly modified ARM-PCR protocol with three nested multiplex PCR rounds produced these TCR beta libraries. Forward primers for TRBV1-TRBV30 and a C-beta reverse primer served the first two PCR rounds, at around 11 cycles each. TCRdb re-analysed the multiplex PCR reads in MiXCR, keeping a single row per CDR3 protein. The sample consists of 75,000 or so distinct CDR3 sequences, approximately 70% of them appearing once. The length of the CDR3 is 13 residues. Germline CDR1 reads SQVTM; CDR2 reads ANQGSEA.

The chain recombines TRBV29-1 with TRBJ2-7; D gene uncertain. Sequences were obtained from liver tumor tissue from sampling region 4. Noted subset: tumor region T4, right-lateral pole. The clonotype comes from a man aged 35 to 55 with primary liver carcinoma and hepatitis B virus infection. The CDR3 is CCAGVLDAYEQYF. CDR3 DNA sequence: TGCTGTGCCGGAGTCCTCGACGCCTACGAGCAGTACTTC.